This T cell receptor (beta chain) was found in a study of blood T cells in healthy people across ages. Germline-derived CDR1 and CDR2 are MNHEY and SMNVEV (reference sequence). The V end lost 5 bases, the J end lost 0 bases, and 11 bases lay between the germline ends. The CDR3 is 15 residues long. A J-beta primer mix and a sample-barcoded 5' primer were used in a second PCR of roughly 6 to 12 cycles. TCRdb re-derived calls from the 5' RACE reads in MiXCR, one entry per CDR3 protein. The table records some 1,500,000 distinct CDR3 sequences, roughly 43% of them present only once. The chain is built from TRBV27 and TRBJ1-5; possible D gene TRBD1, 5 bases. The sequence was obtained from a woman younger than 30 in good health. Sequencing input: blood. CDR3 residues: CASSMGVNSNQPQHF. The CDR3 DNA follows: TGTGCCAGCAGTATGGGGGTAAATAGCAATCAGCCCCAGCATTTT.